A selection of T cell receptor beta chains follows, all from one sample in a study of T cells in Graves' hyperthyroidism and ophthalmopathy. MiXCR, applied by TCRdb to the multiplex PCR reads, yields one record per CDR3 protein. Altogether 550,000 to 600,000 distinct CDR3 sequences are present, around 14% being singletons, with the ten largest covering about 7%. The sequenced sample was blood. The receptors were gathered from a woman between 18 and 30 years old with Graves' ophthalmopathy. Both conserved end residues are part of each CDR3. The D gene is left open where the match is weak. Clone size is given for some rows only: seen once, a few or many times, or a class if the clone is expanded.

cdr3_nt cdr3_aa clone_size d_call j_call v_call
TGCAGCGTTGAATTCAGAGGACAGGGGGCAATCTACGAGCAGTACTTC CSVEFRGQGAIYEQYF - TRBD1 TRBJ2-7 TRBV29-1
TGTGCCAGCAGGACACGACGGACAGGACTGAAAAACATTCAGTACTTC CASRTRRTGLKNIQYF many TRBD1 TRBJ2-4 TRBV2
TGTGCCAGCAGCCCACGGGACAGGCTGAATGAAAAACTGTTTTTT CASSPRDRLNEKLFF many TRBD1 TRBJ1-4 TRBV12-3/TRBV12-4
TGTGCTAGTGGTTTGGTATCCCTCCCCTACAGGGATTGGTTCTTC CASGLVSLPYRDWFF many - TRBJ2-1 TRBV12-5
TGTGCCAGCAGCCGATCCGGGACAGGGGTCGGGGTAGATGGCTACACCTTC CASSRSGTGVGVDGYTF once TRBD1 TRBJ1-2 TRBV12-3/TRBV12-4
TGCAGTGCTAGAGGGGTCGCCAGGGACAGGGATTGGGGGTTCTCCTACAATGAGCAGTTCTTC CSARGVARDRDWGFSYNEQFF - TRBD1 TRBJ2-1 TRBV20-1
TGTGCCACCAGTGATTCACCCCAGGGATACCAAGAGACCCAGTACTTC CATSDSPQGYQETQYF many - TRBJ2-5 TRBV24-1
TGTGCCAGCAGCTTTAGGGACAACTCCTACAATGAGCAGTTCTTC CASSFRDNSYNEQFF many - TRBJ2-1 TRBV7-2
TGTGCCTGGAATACATTGAACACTGAAGCTTTCTTT CAWNTLNTEAFF few - TRBJ1-1 TRBV30
TGTGCCAGCAGCTTGGACGGGGGACGCGAGCAGTACTTC CASSLDGGREQYF many - TRBJ2-7 TRBV7-2
TGCAGTGCCAGACAGGAGGTGGGAAACACCATATATTTT CSARQEVGNTIYF many - TRBJ1-3 TRBV20-1
TGTGCCAGCAGTTTAGCCACCGATCAGCCCCAGCATTTT CASSLATDQPQHF many - TRBJ1-5 TRBV12-3/TRBV12-4
TGTGCCACCAGTGACCCTCGAGACCGAAGGACCACCAATCAGCCCCAGCATTTT CATSDPRDRRTTNQPQHF few - TRBJ1-5 TRBV24-1
TGTGCCAGCAGCCCCCAACCGGGGGTACCTAATTCACCCCTCCACTTT CASSPQPGVPNSPLHF few - TRBJ1-6 TRBV7-6
TGTGCCAGCAGTACCACTGGGGGGATCTCCTACGAGCAGTACTTC CASSTTGGISYEQYF many - TRBJ2-7 TRBV28
TGTGCCAGCAGTCCAACCAGCAGGGTGGTGGATGAGCAGTTCTTC CASSPTSRVVDEQFF many - TRBJ2-1 TRBV12-3/TRBV12-4
TGTGCCAGCAGTTACTCTCGCCAGGCTTTTGGTTCACCCCTCCACTTT CASSYSRQAFGSPLHF many - TRBJ1-6 TRBV6-6
TGTGCCAGCAGACTACTAGGGGGGGGGCGCCGGTCTGGGGCCAACGTCCTGACTTTC CASRLLGGGRRSGANVLTF few - TRBJ2-6 TRBV27
TGTGCCAGCAGCTCGCCGGGACTAGCGGGAGGGGGAAATGAGCAGTTCTTC CASSSPGLAGGGNEQFF - TRBD2 TRBJ2-1 TRBV7-2
TGTGCCAGCAGCCGGGGACGGGGCCCATTAGCACGTACTGAAGCTTTCTTT CASSRGRGPLARTEAFF many - TRBJ1-1 TRBV27
TGTGCCAGCAGCTTGACAACAGGGGCGGAAGCTTTCTTT CASSLTTGAEAFF - TRBD1 TRBJ1-1 TRBV7-8
TGTGCCAGCAGCCACCCCTCGGCGGGAGGACCCTACGAGCAGTACTTC CASSHPSAGGPYEQYF - TRBD2 TRBJ2-7 TRBV6-1
TGTGCCAGCAGCTTAGCTCTAGCGGGAGGGCAAGAGACCCAGTACTTC CASSLALAGGQETQYF - TRBD2 TRBJ2-5 TRBV7-9
TGTACCAGCAGAGACCGGGACTATAGAACAGATACGCAGTATTTT CTSRDRDYRTDTQYF - TRBD2 TRBJ2-3 TRBV6-1
TGTGCCAGCAGTGGGGCGGCGAGAGAGCAGTACTTC CASSGAAREQYF few - TRBJ2-7 TRBV27
TGTGCCAGTGCCCAGGGGGCCTCCTACGAGCAGTACTTC CASAQGASYEQYF few TRBD1 TRBJ2-7 TRBV27
TGTGCCAGCAGTCATACAGGGGGTCCCACAGATACGCAGTATTTT CASSHTGGPTDTQYF many TRBD1 TRBJ2-3 TRBV12-3/TRBV12-4
TGTGCTAGTGGTTTGCAACTCAGGGGGCTAATTAGCAATCAGCCCCAGCATTTT CASGLQLRGLISNQPQHF many TRBD1 TRBJ1-5 TRBV12-5
TGCGCCAGCAGCCTCACACAGGGAACCAGAAACATTCAGTACTTC CASSLTQGTRNIQYF many - TRBJ2-4 TRBV4-1
TGTGCCAGCAGTTTAAGAGAGACCCAGTACTTC CASSLRETQYF many - TRBJ2-5 TRBV11-2
TGTGCCAGCAGTACACGGGACAGGGGTTTTAGGGAGACCCAGTACTTC CASSTRDRGFRETQYF many TRBD1 TRBJ2-5 TRBV27
TGCAGTGCTAGAGTATCGACTAGCGGCTCCTACAATGAGCAGTTCTTC CSARVSTSGSYNEQFF many TRBD2 TRBJ2-1 TRBV20-1
TGTGCCAGCAGTTACCGACTAGCGGGAGTGACCTACAATGAGCAGTTCTTC CASSYRLAGVTYNEQFF many TRBD2 TRBJ2-1 TRBV6-2/TRBV6-3
TGTGCCACCAGCAGAGAGGACAGGCCCTACGAGCAGTACTTC CATSREDRPYEQYF - TRBD1 TRBJ2-7 TRBV15
TGTGCCAGCCGTCGATGGCGGGACCAAGAGACCCAGTACTTC CASRRWRDQETQYF many - TRBJ2-5 TRBV6-1
TGTGCCAGCAGCCAAGATAGACACCTGAGCTCCTATAATTCACCCCTCCACTTT CASSQDRHLSSYNSPLHF once - TRBJ1-6 TRBV3-1
TGTGCCAGCAGTGAGTGGGCCTTCCCTTTTTCCTACGAGCAGTACTTC CASSEWAFPFSYEQYF many - TRBJ2-7 TRBV2
TGTGCCTGGGGAGGACTAGCGGGAATCACCGGGGAGCTGTTTTTT CAWGGLAGITGELFF many TRBD2 TRBJ2-2 TRBV30
TGTGCCAGCAGCTTAGGACAGGGGAAAATGGAGACCCAGTACTTC CASSLGQGKMETQYF - TRBD1 TRBJ2-5 TRBV11-1
TGTGCCAGCAGCTTAGGTACGGGGGAGGGTCAGCCCCAGCATTTT CASSLGTGEGQPQHF - - TRBJ1-5 TRBV7-9
TGTGCCTGGAGTGCCTCCCTTGAAGCTTTCTTT CAWSASLEAFF few - TRBJ1-1 TRBV30
TGCGCCAGCAGCCGGATCGAACAGACCAATTCACCCCTCCACTTT CASSRIEQTNSPLHF - - TRBJ1-6 TRBV4-1
TGTGCCAGCAGCTTAGCCCCGACAGGATCGGGCTACGAGCAGTACTTC CASSLAPTGSGYEQYF - - TRBJ2-7 TRBV11-2
TGTGCCAGCAGCTCACCGGGACTAGCGATATACGAGCAGTACTTC CASSSPGLAIYEQYF few TRBD2 TRBJ2-7 TRBV11-2
TGTGCCAGCGGACCTGGGGGCACAGATACGCAGTATTTT CASGPGGTDTQYF few - TRBJ2-3 TRBV5-8
TGTGCCAGCAGCGTAGCTACTAGCGGGACAGGGCGCAATGAGCAGTTCTTC CASSVATSGTGRNEQFF few - TRBJ2-1 TRBV9
TGTGCCAGCAGTGAGCTGGACTTCCACGGGGATACGCAGTATTTT CASSELDFHGDTQYF - - TRBJ2-3 TRBV6-1
TGTGCCAGCAGTGAATCCGAGGGCACCTACGAGCAGTACTTC CASSESEGTYEQYF many - TRBJ2-7 TRBV2
TGTGCCAGCAGTTTTCCCAGACTAGCGGGAGTTGGAGAGACCCAGTACTTC CASSFPRLAGVGETQYF - TRBD2 TRBJ2-5 TRBV28
TGTGCCAGCAGTTACGAGGGAGTCCCCCCGGCCAAAAACATTCAGTACTTC CASSYEGVPPAKNIQYF few - TRBJ2-4 TRBV6-6
TGCAGTTGGGGGGGCGCGAAAGGGAGCTCCTACAATGAGCAGTTCTTC CSWGGAKGSSYNEQFF many - TRBJ2-1 TRBV20-1
TGTGCCAGCAGCTTAGATAGCGGGAGGGCATACAATGAGCAGTTCTTC CASSLDSGRAYNEQFF - TRBD2 TRBJ2-1 TRBV11-3
TGCGCCAGCAGCTCTTCTAGGGTGACTGAAGCTTTCTTT CASSSSRVTEAFF many - TRBJ1-1 TRBV5-1